The source of this T cell receptor (beta chain) is a study of PD-1 blockade in classical Hodgkin lymphoma. With respect to this clone: Its antigen remains unidentified.

Findings and caveats of the study: At C4D1, TCR diversity had climbed significantly for CD4+ cells, though not for CD8+ cells.

Data came from immunoSEQ multiplex PCR; TCRdb stores just in-frame clones and leaves some out. The sample yields 150,000 or so clones, just under 80% seen once. Relapse was seen in all patients after autologous stem cell transplantation, and brentuximab vedotin exposure was variable. Germline trimming cut 4 bases from V and 2 bases from J; bases unmatched to any gene: 6. The CDR3 runs to 15 residues. Looked up from germline, CDR1 is KGHSH and CDR2 is LQKENI. V and J are TRBV18 and TRBJ2-7; 9 bases align to TRBD1. The sequencing here drew on peripheral blood mononuclear cells (PBMCs), taken before the second cycle of nivolumab. The receptor comes from a human donor with classical Hodgkin lymphoma. CDR3 region: CASSLQGALAYEQYF. The CDR3, as DNA: TGTGCCAGCTCACTACAGGGGGCCCTCGCCTACGAGCAGTACTTC. The full variable domain, its missing parts supplied by reference TRBV18 and TRBJ2-7, is NAGVMQNPRHLVRRRGQEARLRCSPMKGHSHVYWYRQLPEEGLKFMVYLQKENIIDESGMPKERFSAEFPKEGPSILRIQQVVRGDSAAYFCASSLQGALAYEQYFGPGTRLTVT.